This T cell receptor (beta chain) was obtained from a study of identical twins. This clonotype occurred a few times. TCRdb re-called the 5' RACE reads with MiXCR, one entry per CDR3 protein. The data hold 700,000 to 950,000 distinct CDR3 sequences, with 9% to 15% observed a single time. The CDR3 is 14 residues long. Germline CDR1 and CDR2: DFQATT and SNEGSKA (reference sequence). The V end was cut by 3 bases, the J end by 0 bases, with 8 bases between. These data were also reused for a study on yellow fever vaccine responses in identical twins.

The sample taken for sequencing was PBMCs. V and J are TRBV20-1 and TRBJ1-4; D remains ambiguous. This receptor was obtained from a woman in her late teens or twenties in good health. The DNA of the CDR3 is TGCAGTGCTAGCAGACCTGCAACTAATGAAAAACTGTTTTTT. Encoded protein: CSASRPATNEKLFF.